This T cell receptor (beta chain) was profiled in a study of shared clonotypes between healthy human individuals. CD4+ cells underwent separation, giving CD45RA+ naive and CD45RA-negative memory subsets. Study-wide results and limits: Estimated richness values were generally larger in naive subsets than in memory subsets. With several donors compared, 4.5% to 6.5% of naive CD4 clonotypes were shared.

Points on this clone: The antigen is undetermined.

Genomic DNA per cell subset filled all wells of several immunoSEQ plates. The assay was immunoSEQ multiplex PCR, and TCRdb's table has in-frame clones only and misses some. The sample carries roughly 2,500,000 clones, roughly 93% recorded once. The sequence was obtained from a man aged 18 to 30 in good health. Some clones in this sample may be carry-over from other donors' samples. Specimen: naive CD4+ T cells from PBMCs. Subset specified: CD45RA+ positively selected.

CDR3 residues: CASSPGLTDTEAFF. CDR3 coding DNA: TGTGCCAGCAGCCCTGGACTGACAGACACTGAAGCTTTCTTT. The chain carries TRBV5-4 and TRBJ1-1; possible D gene TRBD1, 5 bases. Between the trimmed V and J ends, which lost 4 bases and 3 bases, there was a span of 13 bases. Germline V gene data show CDR1 as SGHNT and CDR2 as YYREEE (reference sequence). The CDR3 extends over 14 amino acids. Based on the CDR3 plus reference TRBV5-4 and TRBJ1-1, the full variable domain is ETGVTQSPTHLIKTRGQQVTLRCSSQSGHNTVSWYQQALGQGPQFIFQYYREEENGRGNFPPRFSGLQFPNYSSELNVNALELDDSALYLCASSPGLTDTEAFFGQGTRLTVV.